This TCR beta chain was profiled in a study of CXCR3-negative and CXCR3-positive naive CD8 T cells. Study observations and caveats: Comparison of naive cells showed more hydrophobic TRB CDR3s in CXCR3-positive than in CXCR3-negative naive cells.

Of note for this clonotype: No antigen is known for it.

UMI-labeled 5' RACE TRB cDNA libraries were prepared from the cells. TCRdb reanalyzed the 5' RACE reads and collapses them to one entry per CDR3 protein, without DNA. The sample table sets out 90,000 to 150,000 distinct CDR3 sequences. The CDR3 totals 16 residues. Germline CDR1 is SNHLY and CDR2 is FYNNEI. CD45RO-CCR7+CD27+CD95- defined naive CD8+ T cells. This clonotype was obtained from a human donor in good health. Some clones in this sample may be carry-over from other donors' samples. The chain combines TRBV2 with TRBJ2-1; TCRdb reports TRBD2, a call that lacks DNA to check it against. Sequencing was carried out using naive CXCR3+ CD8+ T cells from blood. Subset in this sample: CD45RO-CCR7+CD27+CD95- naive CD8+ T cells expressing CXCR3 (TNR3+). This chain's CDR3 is CASSPTGLAGADEQFF. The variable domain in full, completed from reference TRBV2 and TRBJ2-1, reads EPEVTQTPSHQVTQMGQEVILRCVPISNHLYFYWYRQILGQKVEFLVSFYNNEISEKSEIFDDQFSVERPDGSNFTLKIRSTKLEDSAMYFCASSPTGLAGADEQFFGPGTRLTVL.